The clone carrying this TCR beta chain was counted ten times or more. Its specificity is not known. The sample is drawn from a study of T cells in Graves' hyperthyroidism and ophthalmopathy. Study observations and caveats: Classification by a 13 V-J model distinguished ophthalmopathy from stable hyperthyroidism.

CDR3 length: 13 amino acids. V gave up 7 bases and J gave up 4 bases, with 11 bases separating them. The germline CDR1 and CDR2 sequences are SNHLY and FYNNEI. TCR beta CDR3 region amplification was performed from RNA transcripts. First-round RT-PCR of the TCR CDR3 relied on the HTBI primer set. TCRdb itself ran the multiplex PCR reads through MiXCR, one entry per CDR3 protein. Among 300,000 to 400,000 distinct CDR3 sequences listed, more than 14% were seen once. The sample comprised blood. This TCR was recovered from a woman aged 30 to 39 with Graves' ophthalmopathy. The chain carries TRBV2 and TRBJ1-5; possible D gene TRBD1, 5 bases. The CDR3 sequence is CASTVGGNQPQHF. The DNA of the CDR3 is TGTGCCAGCACGGTCGGGGGGAATCAGCCCCAGCATTTT.